The source of this TCR beta chain is a study of cytomegalovirus exposure and HLA in healthy donors. The V gene's germline CDR1 is SEHNR and CDR2 FQNEAQ (reference sequence). CDR3 length: 16 amino acids. The V and J ends lost 5 bases and 0 bases respectively, with 17 bases between them. The PCR employed 60 Vbeta primers together with 13 Jbeta primers. The assay was immunoSEQ multiplex PCR, and TCRdb's table has in-frame clones only and misses some. Here the sample spans over 30,000 clones, about 79% being singletons. This clone was found once. Its matching antigen is unknown. Regarding the study as a whole: Later genetic work tied a missense DCLRE1C variant to beta-chain V and J trimming. More than 150 TCR beta chains were listed as cytomegalovirus-associated. Sequencing likely caused a cluster of highly shared sequence variants. Reportedly, TCR beta sequences accurately predicted HLA-A and HLA-B alleles in most subjects.

This clonotype was sampled from a woman under 30 in good health and CMV-seronegative. The material sequenced was PBMCs. The chain joins TRBV7-9 to TRBJ2-7, with a tentative D call TRBD2 (7 bases). The CDR3 coding sequence is TGTGCCAGCAGCGTTCTTGGTGGGGGGGCCTCCTACGAGCAGTACTTC. It specifies CASSVLGGGASYEQYF.